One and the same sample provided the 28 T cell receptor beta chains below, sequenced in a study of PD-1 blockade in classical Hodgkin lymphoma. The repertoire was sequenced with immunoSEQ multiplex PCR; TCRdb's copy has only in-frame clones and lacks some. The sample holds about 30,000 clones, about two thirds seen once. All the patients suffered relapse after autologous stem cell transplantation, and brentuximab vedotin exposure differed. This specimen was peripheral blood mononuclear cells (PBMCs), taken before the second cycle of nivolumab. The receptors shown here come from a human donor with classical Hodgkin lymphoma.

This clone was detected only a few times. CDR3 sequence: CASSLGGVSYGYTF. DNA of the CDR3: TGTGCCAGCAGCTTAGGGGGGGTGTCCTATGGCTACACCTTC. V and J are TRBV7-2 and TRBJ1-2; TRBD1 is a possible D gene (5 bases). V lost 1 base, J lost 4 bases, and 10 bases lay in between. Germline lookup yields CDR1 SGHTA and CDR2 FQGNSA. The CDR3 has 14 residues. Full variable domain (remainder filled in from reference TRBV7-2 and TRBJ1-2): GAGVSQSPSNKVTEKGKDVELRCDPISGHTALYWYRQSLGQGLEFLIYFQGNSAPDKSGLPSDRFSAERTGGSVSTLTIQRTQQEDSAVYLCASSLGGVSYGYTFGSGTRLTVV.

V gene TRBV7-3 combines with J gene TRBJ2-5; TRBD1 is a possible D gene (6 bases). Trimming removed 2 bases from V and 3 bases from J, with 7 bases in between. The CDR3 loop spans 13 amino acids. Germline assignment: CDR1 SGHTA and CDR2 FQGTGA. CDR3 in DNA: TGTGCCAGCAGCTTAGGGACAAAAGAGACCCAGTACTTC. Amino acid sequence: CASSLGTKETQYF. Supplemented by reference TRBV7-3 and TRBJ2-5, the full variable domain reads GAGVSQTPSNKVTEKGKYVELRCDPISGHTALYWYRQSLGQGPEFLIYFQGTGAADDSGLPNDRFFAVRPEGSVSTLKIQRTERGDSAVYLCASSLGTKETQYFGPGTRLLVL.

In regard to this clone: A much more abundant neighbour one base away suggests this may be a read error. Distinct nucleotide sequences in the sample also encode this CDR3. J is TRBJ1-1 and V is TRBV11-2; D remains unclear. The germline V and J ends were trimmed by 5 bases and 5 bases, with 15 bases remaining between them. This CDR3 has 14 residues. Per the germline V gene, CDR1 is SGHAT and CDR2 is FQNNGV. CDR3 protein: CASSPPYFHTEAFF. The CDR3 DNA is TGTGCCAGCAGCCCCCCATATTTCCATACTGAAGCTTTCTTT. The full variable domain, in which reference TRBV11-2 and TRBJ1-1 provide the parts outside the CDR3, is EAGVAQSPRYKIIEKRQSVAFWCNPISGHATLYWYQQILGQGPKLLIQFQNNGVVDDSQLPKDRFSAERLKGVDSTLKIQPAKLEDSAVYLCASSPPYFHTEAFFGQGTRLTVV.

The CDR3, as DNA: TGTGCCAGCAGCTTACGGGGTCTGAATTCACCCCTCCACTTT. Translated: CASSLRGLNSPLHF. The V and J genes are TRBV7-8 and TRBJ1-6; D ambiguous. V was shortened by 2 bases and J by 7 bases, with 9 bases between the two germline ends. CDR1 SGHVS and CDR2 FQNEAQ come from the germline V gene. The CDR3 sequence is 14 residues long.

The CDR3 loop is CASSSTGGPSYNEQFF. DNA of the CDR3: TGTGCCAGCAGCTCGACAGGGGGACCATCCTACAATGAGCAGTTCTTC. The gene calls are TRBV28 and TRBJ2-1; 9 nucleotides match TRBD1. The CDR3 has 16 amino acids. Unmatched junction bases numbered 7, after V lost 6 bases and J lost 1 base. The V gene's germline CDR1 is MDHEN and CDR2 SYDVKM.

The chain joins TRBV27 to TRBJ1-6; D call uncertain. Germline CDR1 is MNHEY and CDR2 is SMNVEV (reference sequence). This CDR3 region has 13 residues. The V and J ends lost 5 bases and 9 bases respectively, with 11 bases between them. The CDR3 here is CASSPHSGSPLHF. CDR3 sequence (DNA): TGTGCCAGCAGTCCCCACAGTGGTTCACCCCTCCACTTT.

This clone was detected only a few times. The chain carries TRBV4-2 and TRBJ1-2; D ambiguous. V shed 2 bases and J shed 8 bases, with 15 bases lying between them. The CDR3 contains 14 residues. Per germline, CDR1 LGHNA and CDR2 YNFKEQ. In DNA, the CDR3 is TGTGCCAGCAGCCAACTGCCCATCCAGTCCGGCTACACCTTC. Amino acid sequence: CASSQLPIQSGYTF.

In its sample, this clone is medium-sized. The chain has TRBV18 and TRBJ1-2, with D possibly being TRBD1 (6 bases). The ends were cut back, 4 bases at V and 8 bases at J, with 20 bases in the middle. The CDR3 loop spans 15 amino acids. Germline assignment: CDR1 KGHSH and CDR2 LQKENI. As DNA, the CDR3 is TGTGCCAGCTCACTGGACAGTTCCCTTAGTGGAGGCTACACCTTC. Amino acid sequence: CASSLDSSLSGGYTF.

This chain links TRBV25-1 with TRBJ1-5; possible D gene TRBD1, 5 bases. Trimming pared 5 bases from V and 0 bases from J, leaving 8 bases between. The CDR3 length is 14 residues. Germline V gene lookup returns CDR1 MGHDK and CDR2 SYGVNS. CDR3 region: CASSRDSSNQPQHF. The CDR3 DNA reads TGTGCCAGCAGTCGAGACAGTAGCAATCAGCCCCAGCATTTT.

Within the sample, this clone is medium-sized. Here the CDR3 DNA reads TGTGCCAGCAGCTTAGAGGGGGACCCTAACTATGGCTACACCTTC. It yields the protein CASSLEGDPNYGYTF. The chain recombines TRBV7-9 with TRBJ1-2, with D perhaps matching TRBD1 (6 bases). The V end lost 1 base, the J end lost 0 bases, and 9 bases lay between the germline ends. The CDR3 length is 15 residues. CDR1 SEHNR and CDR2 FQNEAQ come from the germline V gene (reference sequence).

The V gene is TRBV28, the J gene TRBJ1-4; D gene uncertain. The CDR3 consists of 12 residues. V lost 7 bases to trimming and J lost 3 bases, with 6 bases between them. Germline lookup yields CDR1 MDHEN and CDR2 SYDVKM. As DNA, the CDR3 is TGTGCCAGCAAGAGGGCTAATGAAAAACTGTTTTTT. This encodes CASKRANEKLFF.

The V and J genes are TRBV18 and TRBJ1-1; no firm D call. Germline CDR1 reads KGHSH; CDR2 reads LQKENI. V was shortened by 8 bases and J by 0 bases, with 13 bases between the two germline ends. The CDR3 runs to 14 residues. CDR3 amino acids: CASTTMALNTEAFF. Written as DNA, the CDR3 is TGTGCCAGCACCACCATGGCATTGAACACTGAAGCTTTCTTT.

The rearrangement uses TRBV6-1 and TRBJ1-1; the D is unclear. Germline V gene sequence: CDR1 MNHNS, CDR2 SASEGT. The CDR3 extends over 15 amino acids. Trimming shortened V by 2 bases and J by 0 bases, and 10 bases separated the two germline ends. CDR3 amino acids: CASSERWGMNTEAFF. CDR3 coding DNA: TGTGCCAGCAGTGAACGTTGGGGAATGAACACTGAAGCTTTCTTT.

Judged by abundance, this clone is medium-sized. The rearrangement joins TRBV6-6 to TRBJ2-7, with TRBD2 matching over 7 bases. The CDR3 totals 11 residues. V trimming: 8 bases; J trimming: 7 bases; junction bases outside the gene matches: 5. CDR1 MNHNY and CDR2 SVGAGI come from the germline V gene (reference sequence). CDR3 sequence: CASLSGGEQYF. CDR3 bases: TGTGCCAGCTTATCCGGGGGGGAGCAGTACTTC.

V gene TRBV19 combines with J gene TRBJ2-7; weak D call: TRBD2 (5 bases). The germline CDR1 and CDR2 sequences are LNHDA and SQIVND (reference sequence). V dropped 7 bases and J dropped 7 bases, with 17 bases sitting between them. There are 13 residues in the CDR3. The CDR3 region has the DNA TGTGCCAGTACCACGGACGGGATAGGGGAGCAGTACTTC. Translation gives CASTTDGIGEQYF.

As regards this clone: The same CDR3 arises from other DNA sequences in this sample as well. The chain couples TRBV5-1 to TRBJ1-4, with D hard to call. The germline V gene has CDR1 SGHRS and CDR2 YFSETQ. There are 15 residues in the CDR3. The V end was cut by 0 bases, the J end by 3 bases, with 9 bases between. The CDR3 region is CASSLGAGSNEKLFF. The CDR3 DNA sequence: TGCGCCAGCAGCTTGGGAGCAGGATCTAATGAAAAACTGTTTTTT.

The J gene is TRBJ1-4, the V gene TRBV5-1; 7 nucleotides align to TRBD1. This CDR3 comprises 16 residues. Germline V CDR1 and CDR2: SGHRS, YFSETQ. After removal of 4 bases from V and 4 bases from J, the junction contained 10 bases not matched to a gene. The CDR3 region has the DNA TGCGCCAGCAGCCCTCAAGGGGGACAGAGTAATGAAAAACTGTTTTTT. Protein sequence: CASSPQGGQSNEKLFF. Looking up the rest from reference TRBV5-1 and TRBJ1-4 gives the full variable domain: KAGVTQTPRYLIKTRGQQVTLSCSPISGHRSVSWYQQTPGQGLQFLFEYFSETQRNKGNFPGRFSGRQFSNSRSEMNVSTLELGDSALYLCASSPQGGQSNEKLFFGSGTQLSVL.

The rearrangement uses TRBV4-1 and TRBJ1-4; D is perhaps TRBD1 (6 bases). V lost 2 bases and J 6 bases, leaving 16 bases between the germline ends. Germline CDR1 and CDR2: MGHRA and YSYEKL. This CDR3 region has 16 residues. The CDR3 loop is CASSQPPGGRDEKLFF. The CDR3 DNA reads TGCGCCAGCAGCCAACCCCCCGGGGGGCGCGATGAAAAACTGTTTTTT.

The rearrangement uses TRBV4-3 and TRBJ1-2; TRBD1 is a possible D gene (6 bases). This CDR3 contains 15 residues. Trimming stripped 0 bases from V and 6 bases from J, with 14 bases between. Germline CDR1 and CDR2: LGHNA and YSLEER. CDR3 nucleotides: TGCGCCAGCAGCCAAGATGTGGGGACAAGGGATGGCTACACCTTC. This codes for CASSQDVGTRDGYTF.

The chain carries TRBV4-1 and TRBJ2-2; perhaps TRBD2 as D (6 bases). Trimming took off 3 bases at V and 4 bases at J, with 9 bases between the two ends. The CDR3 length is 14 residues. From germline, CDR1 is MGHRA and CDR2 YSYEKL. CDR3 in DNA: TGCGCCAGCAGCCAGGGGGAGGTCACCGGGGAGCTGTTTTTT. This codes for CASSQGEVTGELFF.

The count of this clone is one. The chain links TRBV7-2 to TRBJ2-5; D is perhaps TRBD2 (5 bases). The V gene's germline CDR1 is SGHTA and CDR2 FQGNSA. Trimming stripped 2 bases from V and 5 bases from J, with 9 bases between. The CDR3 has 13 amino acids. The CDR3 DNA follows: TGTGCCAGCAGCTTAAGGACGGGGGAGACCCAGTACTTC. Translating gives CASSLRTGETQYF.

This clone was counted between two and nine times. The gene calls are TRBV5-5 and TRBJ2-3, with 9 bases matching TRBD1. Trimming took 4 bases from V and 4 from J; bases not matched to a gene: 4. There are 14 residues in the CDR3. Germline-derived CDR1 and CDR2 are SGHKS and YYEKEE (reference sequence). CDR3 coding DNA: TGTGCCAGCAGCAACAGGGGGCAGGCAGATACGCAGTATTTT. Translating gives CASSNRGQADTQYF.

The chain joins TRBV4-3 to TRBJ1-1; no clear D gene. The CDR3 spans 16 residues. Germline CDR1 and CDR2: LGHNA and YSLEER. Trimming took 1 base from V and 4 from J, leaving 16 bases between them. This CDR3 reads CASSQAGGLEPTEAFF. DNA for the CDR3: TGCGCCAGCAGCCAAGCTGGAGGTCTTGAACCCACTGAAGCTTTCTTT.

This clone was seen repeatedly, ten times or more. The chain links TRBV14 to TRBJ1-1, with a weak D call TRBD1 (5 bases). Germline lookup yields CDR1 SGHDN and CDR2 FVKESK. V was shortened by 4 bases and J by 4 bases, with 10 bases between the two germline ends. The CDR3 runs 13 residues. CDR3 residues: CASSLGRVTEAFF. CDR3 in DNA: TGTGCCAGCAGCCTAGGCAGGGTCACTGAAGCTTTCTTT.

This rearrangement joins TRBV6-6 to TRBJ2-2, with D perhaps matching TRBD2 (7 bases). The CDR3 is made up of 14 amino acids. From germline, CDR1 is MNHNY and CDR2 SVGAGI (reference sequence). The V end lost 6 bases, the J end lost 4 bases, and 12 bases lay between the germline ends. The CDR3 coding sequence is TGTGCCAGCAGCGGGGGGCAGGGCACCGGGGAGCTGTTTTTT. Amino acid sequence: CASSGGQGTGELFF.

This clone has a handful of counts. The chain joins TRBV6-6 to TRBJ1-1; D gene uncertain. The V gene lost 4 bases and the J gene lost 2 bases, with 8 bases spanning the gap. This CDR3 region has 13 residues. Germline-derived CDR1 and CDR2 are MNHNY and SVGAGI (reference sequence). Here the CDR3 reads CASSSVENTEAFF. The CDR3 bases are TGTGCCAGCAGTTCGGTAGAAAACACTGAAGCTTTCTTT.

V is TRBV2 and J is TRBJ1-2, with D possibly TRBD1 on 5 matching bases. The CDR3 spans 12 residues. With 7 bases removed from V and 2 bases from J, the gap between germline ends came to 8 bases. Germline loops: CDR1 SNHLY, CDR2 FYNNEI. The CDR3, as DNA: TGTGCCAGCAACGGGGGAAACTATGGCTACACCTTC. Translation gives CASNGGNYGYTF.

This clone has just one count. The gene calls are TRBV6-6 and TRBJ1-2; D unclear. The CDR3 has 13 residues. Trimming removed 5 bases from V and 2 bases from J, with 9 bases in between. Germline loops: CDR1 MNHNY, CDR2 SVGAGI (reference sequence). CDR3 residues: CASSPDGNYGYTF. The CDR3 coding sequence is TGTGCCAGCAGTCCGGACGGCAACTATGGCTACACCTTC.